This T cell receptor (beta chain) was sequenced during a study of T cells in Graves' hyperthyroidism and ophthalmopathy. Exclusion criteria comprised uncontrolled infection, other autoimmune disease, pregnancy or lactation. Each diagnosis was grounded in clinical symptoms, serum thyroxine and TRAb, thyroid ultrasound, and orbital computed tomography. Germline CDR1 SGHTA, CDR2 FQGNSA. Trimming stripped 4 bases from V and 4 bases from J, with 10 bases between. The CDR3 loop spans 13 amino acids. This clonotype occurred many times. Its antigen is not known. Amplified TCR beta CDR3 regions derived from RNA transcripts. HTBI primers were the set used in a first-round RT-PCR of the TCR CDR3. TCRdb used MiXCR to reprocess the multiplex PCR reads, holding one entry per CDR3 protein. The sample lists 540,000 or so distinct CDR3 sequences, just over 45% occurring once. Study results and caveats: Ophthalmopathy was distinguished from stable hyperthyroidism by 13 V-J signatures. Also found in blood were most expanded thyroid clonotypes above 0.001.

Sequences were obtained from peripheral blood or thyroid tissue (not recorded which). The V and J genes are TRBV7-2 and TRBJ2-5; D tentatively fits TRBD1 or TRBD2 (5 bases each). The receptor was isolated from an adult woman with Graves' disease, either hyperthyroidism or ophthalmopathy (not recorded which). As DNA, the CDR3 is TGTGCCAGCAGCTCGTGGGGGACAGAGACCCAGTACTTC. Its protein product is CASSSWGTETQYF.